Shown below are 28 T cell receptor beta chains from a single sample sequenced in a study of blood T cell repertoires in COVID-19. Using immunoSEQ multiplex PCR, the repertoire was profiled, and TCRdb retains in-frame clones only, with some absent. The sample shows hundreds of thousands of clones, around 83% of them seen only once. The specimen was peripheral blood. Source of these receptors: an elderly man with acute or convalescent COVID-19.

The J gene is TRBJ2-3, the V gene TRBV11-3; 9 nucleotides match TRBD1. The CDR3 has 15 amino acids. With V trimmed by 1 base and J by 6 bases, 5 bases remained unmatched. Per germline, CDR1 SGHNT and CDR2 YENEEA. The CDR3 is CASSLGETGGDTQYF. For the CDR3, the DNA is TGTGCCAGCAGCTTAGGGGAGACAGGGGGGGATACGCAGTATTTT.

J is TRBJ2-2 and V is TRBV14, with D uncertain. This CDR3 has 15 residues. Germline V gene sequence: CDR1 SGHDN, CDR2 FVKESK. V lost 2 bases and J lost 0, with 7 bases in between. CDR3 loop: CASSQLWPNTGELFF. Here the CDR3 DNA reads TGTGCCAGCAGCCAACTGTGGCCGAACACCGGGGAGCTGTTTTTT.

The chain recombines TRBV7-8 with TRBJ1-3; possibly TRBD1 for D (5 bases). Trimming took off 5 bases at V and 0 bases at J, with 20 bases between the two ends. The CDR3 consists of 18 residues. Germline V gene lookup returns CDR1 SGHVS and CDR2 FQNEAQ. The CDR3 DNA reads TGTGCCAGCAGCCCCCCGGGACTGGATTTCTTCTCTGGAAACACCATATATTTT. This codes for CASSPPGLDFFSGNTIYF.

J is TRBJ2-3 and V is TRBV6-5; no definite D call. CDR3 length: 14 amino acids. Deletions cut 7 bases from V and 2 bases from J, with 13 bases between. Per the germline V gene, CDR1 is MNHEY and CDR2 is SVGAGI. Here the CDR3 reads CASKVGPNTDTQYF. The CDR3, as DNA: TGTGCCAGCAAGGTGGGCCCTAACACAGATACGCAGTATTTT.

The V call is TRBV5-8, the J call TRBJ2-3, with D perhaps TRBD2 (6 bases). Trimming removed 2 bases at V and 2 bases at J, with 9 bases between. In germline, CDR1 is SGHTS, CDR2 YDEGEE. There are 14 residues in the CDR3. CDR3 loop: CASSFGTLTDTQYF. CDR3 bases: TGTGCCAGCAGCTTCGGGACTCTCACAGATACGCAGTATTTT.

This chain connects TRBV7-9 to TRBJ2-7; TRBD2 might be the D (7 bases). Trimming took off 2 bases at V and 6 bases at J, with 14 bases between the two ends. This CDR3 comprises 14 residues. Germline V gene data show CDR1 as SEHNR and CDR2 as FQNEAQ (reference sequence). Here the CDR3 reads CASSLREGVAEQYF. CDR3 DNA sequence: TGTGCCAGCAGCTTAAGGGAGGGGGTGGCCGAGCAGTACTTC.

The chain recombines TRBV12-3 or TRBV12-4 with TRBJ1-1; D is perhaps TRBD1 (6 bases). The CDR3 covers 13 residues. Trimming took off 5 bases at V and 5 bases at J, with 12 bases between the two ends. The DNA for the CDR3 is TGTGCCAGCAGTCTCACAGGGCTTACTGAAGCTTTCTTT. This gives the protein CASSLTGLTEAFF.

V gene TRBV6-1 combines with J gene TRBJ2-7; 7 nucleotides align to TRBD1. V gave up 3 bases and J gave up 1 base; unmatched junction bases: 0. CDR3 length: 13 residues. Germline V gives CDR1 MNHNS, CDR2 SASEGT. The CDR3 loop reads CASSDRGSYEQYF. The CDR3 bases are TGTGCCAGCAGTGACAGGGGGTCCTACGAGCAGTACTTC.

This chain connects TRBV30 to TRBJ1-4, with 7 bases matching TRBD1. V lost 1 base, J lost 8 bases, and 7 bases stayed unmatched. Germline CDR1 reads GTSNPN; CDR2 reads SVGIG (reference sequence). This CDR3 has 14 residues. CDR3 sequence reads: CAWSATGMREKLFF. CDR3 DNA: TGTGCCTGGAGTGCGACAGGGATGAGGGAAAAACTGTTTTTT.

CDR3 nucleotides: TGTGCCAGCAGCTTCCAAGGGAGGATGGGTGAAAAACTGTTTTTT. It is translated as CASSFQGRMGEKLFF. The genes are TRBV9 and TRBJ1-4; D gene unclear. Germline-derived CDR1 and CDR2 are SGDLS and YYNGEE. With 4 bases removed from V and 7 bases from J, the gap between germline ends came to 17 bases. The CDR3 covers 15 residues.

The genes are TRBV20-1 and TRBJ1-2, with unresolved D. CDR3 length: 12 amino acids. The ends were cut back, 3 bases at V and 8 bases at J, with 13 bases in the middle. Germline V lookup: CDR1 DFQATT, CDR2 SNEGSKA (reference sequence). This CDR3 is CSASLQTRGYTF. In DNA, the CDR3 is TGCAGTGCTAGTCTCCAAACGCGGGGCTACACCTTC.

This chain connects TRBV7-9 to TRBJ2-1; no reliable D call. The germline V gene has CDR1 SEHNR and CDR2 FQNEAQ (reference sequence). V was trimmed by 6 bases and J by 9 bases, leaving 12 bases between them. The CDR3 covers 12 residues. CDR3 residues: CASSLLRVEQFF. The CDR3, as DNA: TGTGCCAGCAGTTTACTCCGGGTTGAGCAGTTCTTC.

The chain is built from TRBV28 and TRBJ2-2, with D perhaps TRBD1 (5 bases). The CDR3 extends over 15 amino acids. The germline V gene has CDR1 MDHEN and CDR2 SYDVKM. V dropped 7 bases and J dropped 1 base, with 13 bases sitting between them. The CDR3 reads CASMGLVLNTGELFF. The CDR3 bases are TGTGCCAGCATGGGGCTTGTACTGAACACCGGGGAGCTGTTTTTT.

This chain links TRBV7-2 with TRBJ2-7; 10 nucleotides match TRBD1. The germline V gene has CDR1 SGHTA and CDR2 FQGNSA. The CDR3 runs 14 residues. Trimming cost V 5 bases and J 6 bases; bases outside gene matches: 7. CDR3 in DNA: TGTGCCAGCAGCATCGGACAGGGGGTGCTCGAGCAGTACTTC. Its translation is CASSIGQGVLEQYF. The entire variable domain, with the rest obtained from reference TRBV7-2 and TRBJ2-7, is as follows: GAGVSQSPSNKVTEKGKDVELRCDPISGHTALYWYRQSLGQGLEFLIYFQGNSAPDKSGLPSDRFSAERTGGSVSTLTIQRTQQEDSAVYLCASSIGQGVLEQYFGPGTRLTVT.

The chain has TRBV6-5 and TRBJ2-1, with 8 bases matching TRBD1. Per germline, CDR1 MNHEY and CDR2 SVGAGI. CDR3 length equals 15 residues. Trimming at V came to 10 bases and at J to 2 bases, leaving 10 bases not matched to a gene. CDR3: CATSGQGWTYNEQFF. For the CDR3, the DNA is TGTGCCACCTCTGGACAGGGATGGACCTACAATGAGCAGTTCTTC.

This sequence joins TRBV5-1 and TRBJ2-3, with 7 positions matching TRBD2. V was pared by 0 bases and J by 0 bases, with 7 bases of the junction left unmatched. Germline loops: CDR1 SGHRS, CDR2 YFSETQ. CDR3 size: 17 residues. DNA of the CDR3: TGCGCCAGCAGCTTGGGATTTGGGGGAGGGAGCACAGATACGCAGTATTTT. It is translated as CASSLGFGGGSTDTQYF. The variable domain in full, completed from reference TRBV5-1 and TRBJ2-3, reads KAGVTQTPRYLIKTRGQQVTLSCSPISGHRSVSWYQQTPGQGLQFLFEYFSETQRNKGNFPGRFSGRQFSNSRSEMNVSTLELGDSALYLCASSLGFGGGSTDTQYFGPGTRLTVL.

This clone occurred once. The chain recombines TRBV3-1 (or the pseudogene TRBV3-2) with TRBJ2-3, with a possible D match to TRBD2 (7 bases). The CDR3 loop spans 17 amino acids. CDR1 is LGHDT, CDR2 YNNKEL, per germline (reference sequence). V lost 2 bases to trimming and J lost 3 bases, with 18 bases between them. CDR3 sequence: CASSQSGGGGMTDTQYF. For the CDR3, the DNA is TGTGCCAGCAGCCAATCTGGGGGCGGGGGCATGACAGATACGCAGTATTTT.

The CDR3: CASSLGRADQPQHF. CDR3 bases: TGTGCCAGCAGCTTAGGGCGGGCCGATCAGCCCCAGCATTTT. This sequence joins TRBV7-8 and TRBJ1-5, with D uncertain. This CDR3 has 14 residues. Germline V gene data show CDR1 as SGHVS and CDR2 as FQNEAQ. Trimming cost V 1 base and J 5 bases, with 9 bases left between them.

The chain combines TRBV7-2 with TRBJ2-7; 7 nucleotides line up with TRBD1. The junction had 10 bases not matched to a gene; V was cut back by 5 bases and J by 6 bases. This CDR3 has 14 amino acids. The germline CDR1 and CDR2 sequences are SGHTA and FQGNSA. The CDR3 region has the DNA TGTGCCAGCAGCACTCGACAGGGAAGGCGCGAGCAGTACTTC. It specifies CASSTRQGRREQYF.

For this clone: This sample also contains other DNA sequences that code for the same CDR3. V usage is TRBV10-1 and J usage is TRBJ2-1; a weak D match, TRBD1 (6 bases). Germline assignment: CDR1 WNHNN and CDR2 SYGVQD (reference sequence). The V end lost 6 bases, the J end lost 10 bases, and 13 bases lay between the germline ends. CDR3 length: 12 residues. The CDR3 protein is CASSATGYEQFF. CDR3 sequence (DNA): TGCGCCAGCAGCGCGACAGGTTACGAGCAGTTCTTC.

The chain recombines TRBV4-1 with TRBJ2-7; TRBD1 agrees at 8 bases. Germline assignment: CDR1 MGHRA and CDR2 YSYEKL. Losses at the gene ends were 3 bases for V and 5 bases for J; bases not matched to a gene: 12. The CDR3 contains 16 residues. This CDR3 is CASSQLGQGLADEQYF. CDR3 nucleotide sequence: TGCGCCAGCAGCCAGCTTGGACAGGGTTTGGCGGACGAGCAGTACTTC.

V and J are TRBV9 and TRBJ2-2, with TRBD2 as a possible D gene (5 bases). CDR1 is SGDLS, CDR2 YYNGEE, per germline. V lost 0 bases and J 1 base, leaving 7 bases between the germline ends. This CDR3 region has 15 residues. The CDR3 region is CASSVASLNTGELFF. DNA for the CDR3: TGTGCCAGCAGCGTAGCTAGCCTGAACACCGGGGAGCTGTTTTTT.

A few counts support this clone. The V call is TRBV24-1, the J call TRBJ2-1, with 12 bases aligning to TRBD2. V dropped 7 bases and J dropped 10; count of bases not matched to a gene: 7. The CDR3 contains 14 residues. Germline V gene lookup returns CDR1 KGHDR and CDR2 SFDVKD. The CDR3 sequence: CATRASGGAEEQFF. CDR3 DNA: TGTGCCACCAGAGCTAGCGGGGGGGCGGAAGAGCAGTTCTTC.

V usage is TRBV5-1 and J usage is TRBJ2-5, with 15 nucleotides matching TRBD2. Germline lookup yields CDR1 SGHRS and CDR2 YFSETQ. CDR3 size: 19 residues. Trimming cost V 0 bases and J 4 bases; bases outside gene matches: 10. For the CDR3, the DNA is TGCGCCAGCAGCTTGGCCAGCACAACGGGACTAGCGGGAGGAGAGACCCAGTACTTC. This gives the protein CASSLASTTGLAGGETQYF. Filled out from reference TRBV5-1 and TRBJ2-5, the complete variable domain reads KAGVTQTPRYLIKTRGQQVTLSCSPISGHRSVSWYQQTPGQGLQFLFEYFSETQRNKGNFPGRFSGRQFSNSRSEMNVSTLELGDSALYLCASSLASTTGLAGGETQYFGPGTRLLVL.

The CDR3 region has the DNA TGTGCCAGCAGTTACGACACGAACTATGGCTACACCTTC. Residues: CASSYDTNYGYTF. The chain recombines TRBV6-6 with TRBJ1-2; D not certain. The CDR3 is 13 amino acids. Trimming cost V 2 bases and J 2 bases, with 6 bases left between them. CDR1 and CDR2 (germline): MNHNY, SVGAGI (reference sequence).

This sequence joins TRBV5-1 and TRBJ2-1; D gene unclear. In germline, CDR1 is SGHRS, CDR2 YFSETQ. CDR3 length equals 17 residues. Trimming took off 0 bases at V and 0 bases at J, with 13 bases between the two ends. CDR3 in amino acids: CASSLGVGASSYNEQFF. The CDR3 region has the DNA TGCGCCAGCAGCTTGGGAGTCGGTGCGAGCTCCTACAATGAGCAGTTCTTC.

This clone was detected once. The V call is TRBV27, the J call TRBJ2-5; the D gene is possibly TRBD2 (6 bases). V gave up 6 bases and J gave up 8 bases, with 19 bases separating them. This CDR3 contains 14 residues. Germline values: CDR1 MNHEY, CDR2 SMNVEV (reference sequence). CDR3 protein: CASSPRTVGLTQYF. CDR3 nucleotides: TGTGCCAGCAGCCCCAGGACCGTCGGACTAACCCAGTACTTC.

The chain joins TRBV28 to TRBJ2-5, with 10 bases that match TRBD2. Germline loops: CDR1 MDHEN, CDR2 SYDVKM. Unmatched junction bases numbered 7, after V lost 4 bases and J lost 5 bases. The CDR3 contains 15 residues. The CDR3 coding sequence is TGTGCCAGCAGTTCACTAGCGGGGAGGGATGAGACCCAGTACTTC. This encodes CASSSLAGRDETQYF.